These 4 T cell receptor beta chains share one sample of origin, sequenced in a study of blood T cell repertoires in COVID-19. The method was immunoSEQ multiplex PCR; TCRdb's version includes in-frame clones alone and lacks a portion of them. This table holds some 410,000 clones, 88% found once. Sample: PBMCs or T cells enriched from blood (not recorded which). The receptors come from a woman younger than 45 with acute COVID-19.

The chain employs TRBV18 and TRBJ1-2; maybe TRBD1 (6 bases). Germline V gene sequence: CDR1 KGHSH, CDR2 LQKENI. The CDR3 has 14 residues. V was clipped by 2 bases and J by 3 bases, with 10 bases between them. The CDR3 loop reads CASSPGGADYGYTF. CDR3 coding DNA: TGTGCCAGCTCACCAGGGGGCGCAGACTATGGCTACACCTTC.

The chain recombines TRBV11-1 with TRBJ2-7; possibly TRBD1 for D (6 bases). The CDR3 has 13 residues. The V gene lost 5 bases and the J gene lost 3 bases, with 11 bases spanning the gap. CDR1 SGHAT and CDR2 FQDESV come from the germline V gene (reference sequence). CDR3: CASSVTGRYEQYF. The CDR3 DNA reads as TGTGCCAGCAGCGTTACAGGGCGCTACGAGCAGTACTTC.

V gene TRBV15 combines with J gene TRBJ2-3, with 8 bases lining up with TRBD2. With 1 base clipped from V and 4 bases from J, the junction kept 7 bases outside the gene matches. The CDR3 is made up of 16 amino acids. CDR1 is LNHNV, CDR2 YYDKDF, per germline (reference sequence). The CDR3 sequence: CATSRGPGGPPDTQYF. DNA of the CDR3: TGTGCCACCAGCAGAGGACCGGGGGGGCCCCCAGATACGCAGTATTTT.

The V gene is TRBV3-1 (or the pseudogene TRBV3-2), the J gene TRBJ2-3; 11 bases align to TRBD2. The CDR3 is made up of 17 amino acids. V was pared by 1 base and J by 6 bases, with 9 bases of the junction left unmatched. The germline CDR1 and CDR2 sequences are LGHDT and YNNKEL (reference sequence). The CDR3 DNA sequence: TGTGCCAGCAGCCAAGTGTTCCTAGCGGGGGGTGGGGATACGCAGTATTTT. Protein sequence: CASSQVFLAGGGDTQYF.